This TCR beta chain was recorded in a study of T cells in localized non-small cell lung cancer. Whole-study findings and limits: The appearance of a median about 60 of the top 100 tumor clones was seen in adjacent lung. Sequencing involved a lone tumor region, leaving heterogeneity possible. There was higher T cell clonality in uninvolved adjacent lung than in tumor, and it was highest there.

Of note for this clone: What it recognizes is unknown.

Germline CDR1 and CDR2: LGHNA and YNFKEQ. Between the trimmed V and J ends, which lost 4 bases and 2 bases, there was a span of 17 bases. The CDR3 runs 17 residues. Clones were read by immunoSEQ multiplex PCR, and TCRdb kept only the in-frame ones, dropping some. The sample has more than 15,000 clones, more than 70% seen once. The sequencing here drew on peripheral blood, taken before any cancer treatment. The receptor's source is a male donor aged 60 or older with stage III lung adenocarcinoma. This chain joins TRBV4-2 and TRBJ2-2, with D perhaps TRBD1 (8 bases). The CDR3 DNA sequence: TGTGCCAGCAGCCTAGGGGGGGCAGGGGGCAACACCGGGGAGCTGTTTTTT. Amino acids: CASSLGGAGGNTGELFF.